This T cell receptor beta chain stems from a study of blood T cells in healthy people across ages. Overall study findings and caveats: There were more naive CD4+ cells and higher diversity in long-lived donors than in aged donors. Diversity estimates drawn from one million T cells were deemed underestimates.

Only a few counts were recorded for this clonotype. Its antigen remains unidentified. J gave up 5 bases and V 2 bases, and 11 bases lay outside the gene matches. CDR1 is DFQATT and CDR2 is SNEGSKA in the germline V gene (reference sequence). The CDR3 length is 17 residues. Through a sample-barcoded 5' primer and a J-beta primer mix, a second PCR was run for about 6 to 11 cycles. A template-switch adaptor with 12 random nucleotides tagged each cDNA molecule. Individual samples furnished no less than 3 million CDR3-containing paired-end reads apiece. TCRdb analysed the 5' RACE reads with MiXCR anew, one entry per CDR3 protein. The sample shows over 600,000 distinct CDR3 sequences, roughly 43% of them seen only once.

The sequenced sample consisted of blood. The clonotype was recovered from a man older than 75 in good health. V gene TRBV20-1 combines with J gene TRBJ2-1; 11 bases are shared with TRBD2. The CDR3 protein is CSARPGTSGGIHNEQFF. The CDR3 region has the DNA TGCAGTGCTAGACCTGGGACTAGCGGTGGAATCCACAATGAGCAGTTCTTC.